This T cell receptor (beta chain) came from a study of shared clonotypes between healthy human individuals. Study summary: Each donor's CD8 memory used one plate, CD8 naive two, each CD4 subset three.

CDR3 size: 15 residues. CDR1 is SGHAT and CDR2 is FQDESV in the germline V gene (reference sequence). The ends were cut back, 1 base at V and 6 bases at J, with 15 bases in the middle. As regards this clone: Its antigen is undetermined.

Findings and caveats of the study: A few donors had about 5.1% of their naive CD4 clonotypes in common. The authors expected sequencing depth to affect clonotype sharing among donors.

Libraries were prepared by immunoSEQ multiplex PCR; TCRdb keeps only in-frame clonotypes and omits some of them. The repertoire has approximately 2.4 million clones, almost 96% of them found once; the top ten carry around 0.13%. The J gene is TRBJ1-2, the V gene TRBV11-1, with a weak D call TRBD1 (5 bases). Input material: naive CD4+ T cells sorted from blood. Stated subset: CD45RA+ positively selected. This TCR derives from a man aged 18 to 35 in good health. The CDR3 region is CASSLEPGRGDGYTF. The CDR3 nucleotides read TGTGCCAGCAGCTTAGAGCCGGGAAGAGGGGATGGCTACACCTTC.